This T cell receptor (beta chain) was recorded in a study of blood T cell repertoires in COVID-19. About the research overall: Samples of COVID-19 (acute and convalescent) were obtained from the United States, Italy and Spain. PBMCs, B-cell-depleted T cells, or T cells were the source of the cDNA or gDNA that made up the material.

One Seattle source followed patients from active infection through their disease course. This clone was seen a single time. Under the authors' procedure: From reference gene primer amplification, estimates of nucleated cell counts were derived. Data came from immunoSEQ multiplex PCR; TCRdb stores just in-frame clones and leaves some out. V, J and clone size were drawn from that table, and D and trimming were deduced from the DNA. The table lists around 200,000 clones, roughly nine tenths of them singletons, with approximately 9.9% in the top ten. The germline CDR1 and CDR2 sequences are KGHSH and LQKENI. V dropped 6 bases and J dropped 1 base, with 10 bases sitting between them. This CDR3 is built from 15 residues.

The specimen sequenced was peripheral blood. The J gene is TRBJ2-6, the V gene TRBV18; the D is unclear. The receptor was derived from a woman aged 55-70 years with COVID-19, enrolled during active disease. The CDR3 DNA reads TGTGCCAGCTCCCCCGGGTCTTCTGGGGCCAACGTCCTGACTTTC. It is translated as CASSPGSSGANVLTF.